This T cell receptor (beta chain) comes out of a study of blood T cell repertoires in COVID-19. The overall study: COVID-19 samples from acute and convalescent phases originated in the United States, Italy and Spain.

V was trimmed by 8 bases and J by 3 bases, leaving 19 bases between them. Germline CDR1 is MNHEY and CDR2 is SVGAGI. The CDR3 is 15 residues long. Source study methods: By means of reference gene primer amplification, nucleated cell counts were estimated. TCRdb's copy holds only in-frame clones and misses some; the assay was immunoSEQ multiplex PCR. That table gives V, J and clone size, and the DNA gave D and trimming. The sample carries tens of thousands of clones, 80% to 90% recorded once. The TCR sequence derives from an older man with active COVID-19. The chain is built from TRBV6-5 and TRBJ1-2, with D perhaps TRBD1 (6 bases). The specimen sequenced was peripheral blood. CDR3 nucleotides: TGTGCCAGCGCTCGATGGCGGTCAGGGGACTATGGCTACACCTTC. This encodes CASARWRSGDYGYTF.